The T cell receptor beta chain under discussion was sequenced for a study of OX40 agonist ivuxolimab in advanced cancers. Study-wide context: Ivuxolimab was an agonistic, fully human IgG2 monoclonal antibody directed against OX40 (CD134), a costimulatory receptor. Intravenous ivuxolimab was administered to patients every 2 weeks at six dose levels: 0.01, 0.1, 0.3, 1.5, 3 and 10 mg/kg. Of the approximately 50 dose-escalation patients, hepatocellular carcinoma was present in around 20, melanoma in around 15, renal cell carcinoma in 9 and head and neck cancer in 9. The dose-escalation cohort was 82.7% male with a mean age of about 60 years, ranging from about 23 to 85. Patients were allowed to have had prior anti-PD-1, anti-PD-L1 or anti-CTLA-4 therapy, and less than 45% of the dose-escalation patients had previously received checkpoint inhibitors. Three dose-escalation patients achieved partial responses, one with hepatocellular carcinoma and two with cutaneous melanoma. The point of sequencing TCRbeta in the periphery was to test whether ivuxolimab changed TCR sequence diversity and drove clonal T-cell expansion. The paper reports the monotherapy dose-escalation portion (N of about 50 patients) of the phase I ivuxolimab trial. Overall study results and their limits: The antigen specificity of the clonally expanded peripheral T cells was not determined. In the 0.1-3.0 mg/kg groups, partial responders had among the lowest normalized peripheral clonal expansion, particularly in CD8+ T cells. After ivuxolimab, CD8+ T cells had more expanded clones than CD4+ T cells on average. Clonal expansion of both CD4+ and CD8+ blood T cells was observed from baseline to week 6 at doses 0.1 to 3.0 mg/kg. Low levels of normalized T-cell clonal expansion were also seen in some nonresponding patients.

The trial excluded patients who had a history of autoimmune disease or who were on systemic immunosuppression. Peripheral blood for TCR sequencing was collected from all dose cohorts at baseline, on cycle 4 day 1, and on cycle 7 day 1. The samples were drawn from a first-in-human, open-label, multicenter phase I dose-escalation trial of ivuxolimab. Adults with locally advanced or metastatic head and neck squamous cell, hepatocellular, melanoma or renal cell carcinoma were enrolled in the trial. Before TCR sequencing, CD4+ T cells and CD8+ T cells from peripheral blood were sorted into separate populations. Measured from the cysteine to the phenylalanine, the CDR3 is 17 residues long. Only the CDR3 portion is preserved as DNA: 51 bases, with reading frame beginning at the first base. Concerning this clone itself: Its antigen is not yet known. Per-base quality was not reported, and no clone a single base away is much larger than it.

For sequencing of the TCRbeta CDR3 region, genomic DNA was extracted from the sorted cells. The immunoSEQ Assay was used to sequence the TCRbeta CDR3 regions. This is the immuneACCESS table as TCRdb keeps it, with only in-frame sequences that have V and J called. A part of the clones is gone; compared with another copy, unresolved V genes explain less than half, and the rest is unexplained. The sample table records fewer than 80,000 clones; 91% of these occur just once. The top ten clonotypes cover about 5.6% of the sample. The sequence was collected from an adult with an advanced solid tumor such as melanoma, head and neck, liver or kidney cancer. The V and J genes are TRBV21-1 and TRBJ2-3. TRBV21-1 is noted as a pseudogene. The source was CD4+ or CD8+ T cells sorted from blood, collected in a trial of the OX40 agonist ivuxolimab. The CDR3 reads CASSKVGGTVSTDTQYF. In nucleotide form, the sequence is TGTGCCAGCAGCAAAGTAGGGGGGACTGTTAGCACAGATACGCAGTATTTT.